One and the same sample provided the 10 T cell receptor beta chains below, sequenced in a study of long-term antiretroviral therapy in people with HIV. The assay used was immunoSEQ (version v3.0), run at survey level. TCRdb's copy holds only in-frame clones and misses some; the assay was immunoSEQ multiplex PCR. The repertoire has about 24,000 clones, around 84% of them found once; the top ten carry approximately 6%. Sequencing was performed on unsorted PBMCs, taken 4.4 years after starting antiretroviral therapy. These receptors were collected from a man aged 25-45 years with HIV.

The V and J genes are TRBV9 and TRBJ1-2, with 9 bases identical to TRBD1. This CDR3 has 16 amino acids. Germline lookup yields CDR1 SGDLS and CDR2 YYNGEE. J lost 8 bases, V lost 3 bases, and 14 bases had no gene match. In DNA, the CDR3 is TGTGCCAGCAGCGGATCCCCCCTCCGGGACAGGGCCGGCTACACCTTC. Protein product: CASSGSPLRDRAGYTF. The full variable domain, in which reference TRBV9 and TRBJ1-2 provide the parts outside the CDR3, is DSGVTQTPKHLITATGQRVTLRCSPRSGDLSVYWYQQSLDQGLQFLIQYYNGEERAKGNILERFSAQQFPDLHSELNLSSLELGDSALYFCASSGSPLRDRAGYTFGSGTRLTVV.

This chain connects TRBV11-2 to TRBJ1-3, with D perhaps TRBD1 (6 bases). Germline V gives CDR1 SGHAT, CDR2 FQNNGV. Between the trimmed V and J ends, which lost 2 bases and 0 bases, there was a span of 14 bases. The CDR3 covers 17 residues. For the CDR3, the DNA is TGTGCCAGCAGCTTACCACAGGGAACTCTCTCTGGAAACACCATATATTTT. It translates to CASSLPQGTLSGNTIYF.

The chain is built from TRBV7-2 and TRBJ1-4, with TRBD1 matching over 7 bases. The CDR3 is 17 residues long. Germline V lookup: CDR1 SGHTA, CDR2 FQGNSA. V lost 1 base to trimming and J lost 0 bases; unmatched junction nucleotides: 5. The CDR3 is CASSLVGDSATNEKLFF. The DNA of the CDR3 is TGTGCCAGCAGCTTAGTTGGGGACAGTGCAACTAATGAAAAACTGTTTTTT.

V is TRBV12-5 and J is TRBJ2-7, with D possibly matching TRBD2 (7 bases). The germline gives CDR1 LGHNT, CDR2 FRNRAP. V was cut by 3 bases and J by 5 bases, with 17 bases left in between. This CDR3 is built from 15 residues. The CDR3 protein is CASGLLGGGADEQYF. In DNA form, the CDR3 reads TGTGCTAGTGGTTTATTAGGTGGGGGGGCCGACGAGCAGTACTTC.

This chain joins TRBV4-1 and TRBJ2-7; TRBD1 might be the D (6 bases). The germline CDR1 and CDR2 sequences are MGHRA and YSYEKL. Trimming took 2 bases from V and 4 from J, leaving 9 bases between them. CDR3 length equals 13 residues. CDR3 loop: CASSQKQGYEQYF. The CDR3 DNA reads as TGCGCCAGCAGCCAAAAACAGGGATACGAGCAGTACTTC.

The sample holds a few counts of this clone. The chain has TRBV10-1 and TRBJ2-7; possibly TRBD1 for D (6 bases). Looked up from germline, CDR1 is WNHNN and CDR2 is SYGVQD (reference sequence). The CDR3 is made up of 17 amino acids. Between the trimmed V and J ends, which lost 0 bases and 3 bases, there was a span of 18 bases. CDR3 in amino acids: CASSESTGTMYYYEQYF. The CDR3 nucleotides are TGCGCCAGCAGTGAGTCGACAGGCACGATGTACTACTACGAGCAGTACTTC.

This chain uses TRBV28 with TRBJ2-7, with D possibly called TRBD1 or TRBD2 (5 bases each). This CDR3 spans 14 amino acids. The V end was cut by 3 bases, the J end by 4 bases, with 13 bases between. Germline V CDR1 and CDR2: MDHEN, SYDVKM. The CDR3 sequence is CASSLTEGLYEQYF. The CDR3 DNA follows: TGTGCCAGCAGTTTGACAGAGGGCTTGTACGAGCAGTACTTC.

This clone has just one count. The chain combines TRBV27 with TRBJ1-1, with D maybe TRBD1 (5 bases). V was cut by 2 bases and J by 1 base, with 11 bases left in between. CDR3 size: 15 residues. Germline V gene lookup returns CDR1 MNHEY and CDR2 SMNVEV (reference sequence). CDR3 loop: CASSLTNRQNTEAFF. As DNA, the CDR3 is TGTGCCAGCAGTTTAACGAACAGGCAGAACACTGAAGCTTTCTTT.

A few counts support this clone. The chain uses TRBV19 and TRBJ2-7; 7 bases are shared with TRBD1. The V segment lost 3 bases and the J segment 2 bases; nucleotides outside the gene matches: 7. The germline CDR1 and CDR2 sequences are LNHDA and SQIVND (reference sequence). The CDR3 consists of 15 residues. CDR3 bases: TGTGCCAGTAGTATTCAAAGGGGGCCCACCTACGAGCAGTACTTC. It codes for CASSIQRGPTYEQYF.

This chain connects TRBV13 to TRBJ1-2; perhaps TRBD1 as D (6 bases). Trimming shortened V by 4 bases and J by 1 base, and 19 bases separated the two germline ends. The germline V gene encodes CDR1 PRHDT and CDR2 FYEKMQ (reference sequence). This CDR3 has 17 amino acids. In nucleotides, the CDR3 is TGTGCCAGCAGCTCAGGGGTACCGGTGGACCGTAACTATGGCTACACCTTC. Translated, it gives CASSSGVPVDRNYGYTF.